Below are 9 T cell receptor beta chains sequenced from a single sample in a study of T cell responses to AZD1222 COVID-19 vaccine. This table comes from immunoSEQ multiplex PCR, and its TCRdb copy is limited to in-frame clones, with some not included. The top ten clones hold 1.5% to 2% of a sample with 150,000 to 160,000 clones, less than 95% of them seen once. The source material was peripheral blood, sampled on day 0 of AZD1222 vaccination. The receptors stem from an adult in good health.

In this sample, this clone turned up once. This chain links TRBV5-6 with TRBJ1-1; unclear D gene. V was trimmed by 3 bases and J by 9 bases, leaving 12 bases between them. This CDR3 spans 12 amino acids. Germline lookup yields CDR1 SGHDT and CDR2 YYEEEE. The CDR3 protein is CASSSLGAQAFF. CDR3 coding DNA: TGTGCCAGCAGCTCCTTGGGAGCCCAAGCTTTCTTT.

The chain uses TRBV5-4 and TRBJ2-1; 10 positions agree with TRBD2. V gave up 0 bases and J gave up 10 bases; unmatched junction bases: 1. Germline V gives CDR1 SGHNT, CDR2 YYREEE (reference sequence). This CDR3 is built from 13 residues. CDR3 DNA sequence: TGTGCCAGCAGCTTGGATAGCGGGAGGGAGCAGTTCTTC. It yields the protein CASSLDSGREQFF. The whole variable domain, filled in from reference TRBV5-4 and TRBJ2-1, reads ETGVTQSPTHLIKTRGQQVTLRCSSQSGHNTVSWYQQALGQGPQFIFQYYREEENGRGNFPPRFSGLQFPNYSSELNVNALELDDSALYLCASSLDSGREQFFGPGTRLTVL.

The J gene is TRBJ1-6, the V gene TRBV15; possibly TRBD1 for D (6 bases). The V gene's germline CDR1 is LNHNV and CDR2 YYDKDF (reference sequence). This CDR3 has 15 amino acids. Trimming removed 0 bases from V and 6 bases from J, with 9 bases in between. CDR3 in DNA: TGTGCCACCAGCAGAGATCCACAGGGTAATTCACCCCTCCACTTT. Protein product: CATSRDPQGNSPLHF.

For the CDR3, the DNA is TGTGCCAGCAGCCTCGGCGGTCGATCCTACAATGAGCAGTTCTTC. Translated: CASSLGGRSYNEQFF. This chain joins TRBV3-1 (or the pseudogene TRBV3-2) and TRBJ2-1; no clear D gene. V lost 4 bases, J lost 1 base, and 11 bases lay in between. From germline, CDR1 is LGHDT and CDR2 YNNKEL (reference sequence). The CDR3 covers 15 residues.

J is TRBJ1-2 and V is TRBV10-3; unclear D gene. Germline V gene data show CDR1 as ENHRY and CDR2 as SYGVKD. V lost 0 bases and J lost 7, with 12 bases in between. The length of the CDR3 is 14 residues. The DNA for the CDR3 is TGTGCCATCAGTGAGTCTAAGGGAGTCTTTGGCTACACCTTC. This codes for CAISESKGVFGYTF.

This sequence joins TRBV7-9 and TRBJ1-2; D call uncertain. Germline CDR1 and CDR2: SEHNR and FQNEAQ (reference sequence). Trimming took 3 bases from V and 4 from J, leaving 18 bases between them. This CDR3 has 16 amino acids. The CDR3 nucleotides read TGTGCCAGCAGCTTTTTACAAGTCCCCCTGATCTATGGCTACACCTTC. Translation gives CASSFLQVPLIYGYTF.

The rearrangement joins TRBV7-2 to TRBJ2-7, with 9 bases identical to TRBD1. The CDR3 has 15 amino acids. CDR1 SGHTA and CDR2 FQGNSA come from the germline V gene. V lost 6 bases to trimming and J lost 2 bases; unmatched junction nucleotides: 8. CDR3 bases: TGTGCCAGCAGGCCCGGGACAGGGATTACCTACGAGCAGTACTTC. Its protein is CASRPGTGITYEQYF.

In its sample, this clone was seen many times. V is TRBV3-1 (or the pseudogene TRBV3-2) and J is TRBJ1-1; D gene ambiguous. V was trimmed by 3 bases and J by 4 bases, leaving 6 bases between them. CDR3 size: 12 residues. Per the germline V gene, CDR1 is LGHDT and CDR2 is YNNKEL (reference sequence). CDR3 DNA: TGTGCCAGCAGCCACGGTGGCACTGAAGCTTTCTTT. Translating gives CASSHGGTEAFF.

The rearrangement joins TRBV6-5 to TRBJ1-5, with D possibly being TRBD1 (5 bases). The CDR3 is made up of 14 amino acids. V was pared by 2 bases and J by 4 bases, with 9 bases between. Germline loops: CDR1 MNHEY, CDR2 SVGAGI. CDR3 nucleotide sequence: TGTGCCAGCAGTTACGGGGCAGGGAATCAGCCCCAGCATTTT. As protein: CASSYGAGNQPQHF.